This TCR beta chain was sequenced during a study of ipilimumab plus nivolumab after autologous stem cell transplantation. For the study at large: The myeloma group: high-risk transplant-naive, or relapse within 3 years after first autologous transplant.

Patients got 3 mg/kg IV nivolumab weeks 1, 4, 7, 10, then biweekly through week 26. The V gene end was trimmed by 1 base and the J gene end by 8 bases; junction bases not matched to a gene: 7. The CDR3 consists of 15 residues. Germline V gene lookup returns CDR1 SGDLS and CDR2 YYNGEE. This clone came up once. TCRdb's copy holds only in-frame clones and misses some; the assay was immunoSEQ multiplex PCR. The sample consists of some 40,000 clones, 80% to 95% of them appearing once. This sequence was found in a male donor with multiple myeloma. This chain connects TRBV9 to TRBJ2-1; 9 nucleotides agree with TRBD2. The material was PBMCs, obtained in a trial of ipilimumab plus nivolumab as post-transplant consolidation. For the CDR3, the DNA is TGTGCCAGCAGCGTATCAGCGGGAGGTGGCGATGAGCAGTTCTTC. It translates to CASSVSAGGGDEQFF.